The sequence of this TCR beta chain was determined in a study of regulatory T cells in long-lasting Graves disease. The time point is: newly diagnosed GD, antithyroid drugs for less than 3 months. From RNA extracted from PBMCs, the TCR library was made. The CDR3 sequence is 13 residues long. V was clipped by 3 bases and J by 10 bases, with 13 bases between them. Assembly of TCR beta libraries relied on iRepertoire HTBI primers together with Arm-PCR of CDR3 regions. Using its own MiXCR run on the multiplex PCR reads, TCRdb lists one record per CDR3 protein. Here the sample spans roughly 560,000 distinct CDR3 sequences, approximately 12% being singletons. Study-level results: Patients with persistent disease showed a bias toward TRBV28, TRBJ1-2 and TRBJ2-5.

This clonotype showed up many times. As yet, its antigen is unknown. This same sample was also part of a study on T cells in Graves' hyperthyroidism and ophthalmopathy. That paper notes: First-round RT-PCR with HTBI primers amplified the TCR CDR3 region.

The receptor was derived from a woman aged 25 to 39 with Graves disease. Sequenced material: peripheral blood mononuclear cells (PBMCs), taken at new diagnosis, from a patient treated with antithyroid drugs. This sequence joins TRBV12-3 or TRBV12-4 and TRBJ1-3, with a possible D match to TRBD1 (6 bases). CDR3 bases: TGTGCCAGCAGTTTCGGGGGACACATAACCATATATTTT. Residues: CASSFGGHITIYF.